Presented here are 18 T cell receptor beta chains from one specimen sequenced in a study of OX40 agonist ivuxolimab in advanced cancers. This table comes from immunoSEQ multiplex PCR, and its TCRdb copy is limited to in-frame clones, with some not included. This table has some 19,000 clones, over 80% appearing once. The sequencing here drew on CD4+ or CD8+ T cells sorted from blood, taken in a trial of the OX40 agonist ivuxolimab. Receptors originate from an adult with an advanced solid tumor such as melanoma, head and neck, liver or kidney cancer.

The V and J genes are TRBV5-1 and TRBJ2-1, with 10 bases that match TRBD1. The CDR3 length is 17 residues. Germline V lookup: CDR1 SGHRS, CDR2 YFSETQ. Germline trimming cut 3 bases from V and 9 bases from J; bases unmatched to any gene: 15. The CDR3, as DNA: TGCGCCAGCAGCTACGTAAATTCCGGGACAGGGGACCGTGAGCAGTTCTTC. Translation gives CASSYVNSGTGDREQFF.

The CDR3 region is CASSLAGTNTEAFF. The CDR3 coding sequence is TGTGCCAGCAGCTTAGCAGGGACGAACACTGAAGCTTTCTTT. The rearrangement links TRBV7-6 to TRBJ1-1, with D tentatively TRBD1 (5 bases). Trimming left V 0 bases short and J 1 base short, with 6 bases between. The CDR3 spans 14 residues. Per germline, CDR1 SGHVS and CDR2 FNYEAQ.

V and J are TRBV29-1 and TRBJ1-2, with 8 bases identical to TRBD1. The V gene's germline CDR1 is SQVTM and CDR2 ANQGSEA. V lost 7 bases, J lost 6 bases, and 10 bases stayed unmatched. The length of the CDR3 is 13 residues. The CDR3 nucleotides read TGCAGCGCCTGGACAGGGACAGTTAATGGCTACACCTTC. Translated: CSAWTGTVNGYTF.

The CDR3 DNA follows: TGTGCCAGCAGCTTGGACGTAACAGGGTTCACCTACGAGCAGTACTTC. This translates into CASSLDVTGFTYEQYF. The rearrangement joins TRBV5-6 to TRBJ2-7, with D perhaps matching TRBD1 (6 bases). The CDR3 spans 16 residues. Germline V gives CDR1 SGHDT, CDR2 YYEEEE. The V and J ends lost 0 bases and 2 bases respectively, with 15 bases between them.

CDR3 sequence reads: CATSRSLGSEQYF. Here the CDR3 DNA reads TGTGCCACCAGCAGATCCCTTGGGAGCGAGCAGTACTTC. This chain links TRBV15 with TRBJ2-7, with D perhaps matching TRBD2 (5 bases). Per germline, CDR1 LNHNV and CDR2 YYDKDF (reference sequence). The V end lost 2 bases, the J end lost 6 bases, and 11 bases lay between the germline ends. The CDR3 sequence is 13 residues long.

J is TRBJ2-7 and V is TRBV9, with D possibly TRBD2 on 6 matching bases. The ends were cut back, 0 bases at V and 2 bases at J, with 12 bases in the middle. CDR1 and CDR2 (germline): SGDLS, YYNGEE. This CDR3 region has 15 residues. CDR3 loop: CASSVEEGSPYEQYF. CDR3 bases: TGTGCCAGCAGCGTAGAGGAGGGGAGCCCCTACGAGCAGTACTTC.

This chain uses TRBV7-2 with TRBJ1-2, with D possibly matching TRBD1 (5 bases). This CDR3 is built from 15 residues. V was trimmed by 1 base and J by 3 bases, leaving 12 bases between them. Germline-derived CDR1 and CDR2 are SGHTA and FQGNSA. The CDR3 protein is CASSLEAGTHYGYTF. The CDR3 bases are TGTGCCAGCAGCTTAGAGGCAGGGACCCACTATGGCTACACCTTC. Variable domain in full (rest from reference TRBV7-2 and TRBJ1-2): GAGVSQSPSNKVTEKGKDVELRCDPISGHTALYWYRQSLGQGLEFLIYFQGNSAPDKSGLPSDRFSAERTGGSVSTLTIQRTQQEDSAVYLCASSLEAGTHYGYTFGSGTRLTVV.

J is TRBJ2-5 and V is TRBV2; no clear D gene. Germline-derived CDR1 and CDR2 are SNHLY and FYNNEI. Trimming shortened V by 0 bases and J by 3 bases, and 11 bases separated the two germline ends. The CDR3 contains 15 residues. The CDR3, as DNA: TGTGCCAGCAGTGAAGCGCACTACCAAAAAGAGACCCAGTACTTC. Its protein is CASSEAHYQKETQYF.

The J gene is TRBJ1-4, the V gene TRBV19, with D possibly matching TRBD1 (5 bases). The germline CDR1 and CDR2 sequences are LNHDA and SQIVND (reference sequence). This CDR3 has 14 residues. Trimming took off 3 bases at V and 7 bases at J, with 12 bases between the two ends. The CDR3 region is CASSMVGGSEKLFF. The CDR3 DNA sequence: TGTGCCAGTAGTATGGTGGGGGGAAGTGAAAAACTGTTTTTT.

V gene TRBV27 combines with J gene TRBJ1-5, with D unresolved. CDR3 length: 13 amino acids. Germline V gene lookup returns CDR1 MNHEY and CDR2 SMNVEV (reference sequence). The ends were cut back, 3 bases at V and 4 bases at J, with 7 bases in the middle. CDR3 protein: CASSLSGNQPQHF. In nucleotides, the CDR3 is TGTGCCAGCAGTTTGAGCGGGAATCAGCCCCAGCATTTT.

The chain couples TRBV7-9 to TRBJ2-7; 9 nucleotides agree with TRBD1. The V gene's germline CDR1 is SEHNR and CDR2 FQNEAQ (reference sequence). The CDR3 has 13 amino acids. J lost 7 bases, V lost 5 bases, and 6 bases had no gene match. CDR3 residues: CASSRGTGWEQYF. The CDR3 bases are TGTGCCAGCAGCCGAGGGACAGGGTGGGAGCAGTACTTC. The entire variable domain, with the rest obtained from reference TRBV7-9 and TRBJ2-7, is as follows: DTGVSQNPRHKITKRGQNVTFRCDPISEHNRLYWYRQTLGQGPEFLTYFQNEAQLEKSRLLSDRFSAERPKGSFSTLEIQRTEQGDSAMYLCASSRGTGWEQYFGPGTRLTVT.

The V and J genes are TRBV20-1 and TRBJ2-1, with D unresolved. Germline V gene data show CDR1 as DFQATT and CDR2 as SNEGSKA (reference sequence). There are 11 residues in the CDR3. Trimming removed 5 bases from V and 7 bases from J, with 9 bases in between. The CDR3 spells CSAPLGNEQFF. The DNA for the CDR3 is TGCAGTGCTCCCCTGGGGAATGAGCAGTTCTTC.

The chain uses TRBV7-9 and TRBJ2-3, with no clear D. CDR3 length: 14 amino acids. With 5 bases removed from V and 3 bases from J, the gap between germline ends came to 12 bases. The germline V gene encodes CDR1 SEHNR and CDR2 FQNEAQ (reference sequence). The CDR3 is CASSREGRTDTQYF. The DNA for the CDR3 is TGTGCCAGCAGCCGCGAAGGGCGTACAGATACGCAGTATTTT.

The chain links TRBV6-1 to TRBJ2-2; the match to TRBD1 covers 7 bases. CDR1 and CDR2 from the germline V gene are MNHNS and SASEGT. The CDR3 runs to 13 residues. V was pared by 4 bases and J by 7 bases, with 3 bases of the junction left unmatched. Here the CDR3 DNA reads TGTGCCAGCAGTGGACAGGGATTCGGGGAGCTGTTTTTT. Its protein product is CASSGQGFGELFF.

The rearrangement uses TRBV5-6 and TRBJ2-1, with D perhaps matching TRBD1 (6 bases). Germline V gives CDR1 SGHDT, CDR2 YYEEEE. V shed 1 base and J shed 4 bases, with 12 bases lying between them. CDR3 length equals 15 residues. The CDR3 nucleotides are TGTGCCAGCAGCTTGTTCGGGCAGGGGTACAATGAGCAGTTCTTC. Translation gives CASSLFGQGYNEQFF.

The genes are TRBV4-3 and TRBJ1-5, with D hard to call. V shed 0 bases and J shed 5 bases, with 8 bases lying between them. Germline CDR1 and CDR2: LGHNA and YSLEER. This CDR3 region has 14 residues. The CDR3 coding sequence is TGCGCCAGCAGCCAAGATTTGGTGGATCAGCCCCAGCATTTT. Translating gives CASSQDLVDQPQHF.

The chain links TRBV28 to TRBJ2-7, with TRBD1 identical over 8 bases. Trimming cost V 4 bases and J 0 bases; bases outside gene matches: 5. The CDR3 contains 15 residues. Germline V gene sequence: CDR1 MDHEN, CDR2 SYDVKM. CDR3 sequence reads: CASSSTGDLSYEQYF. The CDR3 DNA sequence: TGTGCCAGCAGTTCGACAGGGGACCTCTCCTACGAGCAGTACTTC.

CDR3 loop: CASSSSRGVRRTEAFF. The CDR3 nucleotides read TGTGCCAGCAGTTCATCGCGGGGGGTTCGGCGCACTGAAGCTTTCTTT. The chain links TRBV7-9 to TRBJ1-1; tentative D call: TRBD1 (5 bases). Germline V gives CDR1 SEHNR, CDR2 FQNEAQ (reference sequence). There are 16 residues in the CDR3. The V end was cut by 6 bases, the J end by 4 bases, with 21 bases between.